Each of the 25 T cell receptor beta chains below was sequenced from the same sample in a study of blood T cell repertoires in COVID-19. Profiled with immunoSEQ multiplex PCR; TCRdb holds only in-frame clones, not every one. The table records approximately 100,000 clones, 85% of them present only once. Sequencing was carried out using peripheral blood. These receptor sequences come from a man older than 75 with acute or convalescent COVID-19.

The chain uses TRBV7-3 and TRBJ2-1; 11 bases are a match to TRBD2. The CDR3 extends over 17 amino acids. Germline CDR1 SGHTA, CDR2 FQGTGA. With 5 bases clipped from V and 0 bases from J, the junction kept 6 bases outside the gene matches. CDR3 nucleotide sequence: TGTGCCAGCAGCCCGTTGACTAGCGGGAACTCCTACAATGAGCAGTTCTTC. Its protein is CASSPLTSGNSYNEQFF.

The CDR3 DNA follows: TGTGCCAGCAGTCCCGGGAGTTACGATACGCAGAAGTATTTT. Translating it yields CASSPGSYDTQKYF. The chain has TRBV6-5 and TRBJ2-3; the D gene is possibly TRBD2 (6 bases). Germline CDR1 MNHEY, CDR2 SVGAGI. The CDR3 spans 14 residues. The V gene lost 5 bases and the J gene lost 13 bases, with 22 bases spanning the gap.

This sequence joins TRBV9 and TRBJ2-7; D not resolved. V lost 4 bases and J lost 6, with 17 bases in between. Per germline, CDR1 SGDLS and CDR2 YYNGEE. The CDR3 has 14 amino acids. This CDR3 reads CASSPDASAGEQYF. For the CDR3, the DNA is TGTGCCAGCAGCCCCGATGCCTCGGCAGGCGAGCAGTACTTC.

This rearrangement joins TRBV5-1 to TRBJ1-5; 9 positions match TRBD1. CDR3 size: 15 residues. Trimming removed 3 bases from V and 6 bases from J; junction bases left unmatched: 7. CDR1 is SGHRS and CDR2 is YFSETQ in the germline V gene. The CDR3 region is CASSSGTGRGQPQHF. The CDR3 DNA reads as TGCGCCAGCAGCTCCGGGACAGGGCGCGGTCAGCCCCAGCATTTT.

CDR3 in amino acids: CASITHSGNTGELFF. The CDR3 DNA reads as TGTGCCAGCATCACACACAGCGGGAACACCGGGGAGCTGTTTTTT. V is TRBV28 and J is TRBJ2-2; tentative D call: TRBD2 (5 bases). Germline-derived CDR1 and CDR2 are MDHEN and SYDVKM. The CDR3 is made up of 15 amino acids. V lost 7 bases, J lost 1 base, and 13 bases lay in between.

The gene calls are TRBV6-5 and TRBJ1-6; the D is unclear. V lost 6 bases and J 8 bases, leaving 11 bases between the germline ends. The germline V gene encodes CDR1 MNHEY and CDR2 SVGAGI. The CDR3 runs to 13 residues. CDR3 region: CASSPPQDSPLHF. In DNA form, the CDR3 reads TGTGCCAGCAGCCCGCCCCAGGATTCACCCCTCCACTTT.

This clone was observed a few times. The chain links TRBV5-1 to TRBJ2-2; 8 bases align to TRBD2. Unmatched junction bases numbered 3, after V lost 4 bases and J lost 4 bases. The CDR3 is 14 amino acids. Germline V gives CDR1 SGHRS, CDR2 YFSETQ. The CDR3 DNA follows: TGCGCCAGCAGCCGAGCGGGGGCCACCGGGGAGCTGTTTTTT. It translates to CASSRAGATGELFF.

The chain links TRBV29-1 to TRBJ1-5; TRBD1 aligns across 8 bases. The CDR3 is 14 amino acids. Trimming took 2 bases from V and 5 from J; bases not matched to a gene: 5. Germline V gene sequence: CDR1 SQVTM, CDR2 ANQGSEA. CDR3 sequence: CSVERQGRYQPQHF. In nucleotides, the CDR3 is TGCAGCGTTGAACGACAGGGGCGGTATCAGCCCCAGCATTTT.

This clone was seen only a few times. V usage is TRBV19 and J usage is TRBJ2-2; the match to TRBD1 covers 8 bases. CDR3 length: 16 residues. Per the germline V gene, CDR1 is LNHDA and CDR2 is SQIVND (reference sequence). V shed 0 bases and J 4 bases; nucleotides not matched to a gene: 4. The CDR3 loop reads CASSIETGVVTGELFF. The CDR3 DNA is TGTGCCAGTAGTATAGAGACAGGGGTGGTCACCGGGGAGCTGTTTTTT.

The gene calls are TRBV19 and TRBJ2-7; D is perhaps TRBD2 (6 bases). Between the trimmed V and J ends, which lost 5 bases and 3 bases, there was a span of 20 bases. Germline loops: CDR1 LNHDA, CDR2 SQIVND (reference sequence). The CDR3 is 16 residues long. The CDR3 DNA is TGTGCCAGTAGTGCCCCCCAAGGGATGGGGGGCTACGAGCAGTACTTC. This gives the protein CASSAPQGMGGYEQYF.

The rearrangement links TRBV4-1 to TRBJ2-5; perhaps TRBD1 as D (5 bases). The V end lost 2 bases, the J end lost 2 bases, and 9 bases lay between the germline ends. The CDR3 consists of 14 residues. In germline, CDR1 is MGHRA, CDR2 YSYEKL. CDR3 sequence (DNA): TGCGCCAGCAGCCAAACGAGGACACAAGAGACCCAGTACTTC. Its translation: CASSQTRTQETQYF.

Here the CDR3 reads CAISEGSGGPQETQYF. Written as DNA, the CDR3 is TGTGCCATCAGTGAGGGGTCAGGGGGCCCCCAAGAGACCCAGTACTTC. This chain connects TRBV10-3 to TRBJ2-5, with TRBD1 matching over 8 bases. V was clipped by 2 bases and J by 1 base; unmatched bases: 6. The CDR3 is 16 residues long. The germline V gene has CDR1 ENHRY and CDR2 SYGVKD.

There are a few counts of this clone. The gene calls are TRBV25-1 and TRBJ1-6; D possibly corresponds to TRBD1 (6 bases). The V end lost 9 bases, the J end lost 7 bases, and 13 bases lay between the germline ends. The CDR3 contains 13 residues. Germline lookup yields CDR1 MGHDK and CDR2 SYGVNS. The CDR3 here is CARLRGTNSPLHF. The CDR3 DNA is TGTGCCAGATTAAGGGGGACCAATTCACCCCTCCACTTT.

The chain joins TRBV7-8 to TRBJ2-7; 8 positions agree with TRBD2. V lost 1 base, J lost 1 base, and 9 bases stayed unmatched. Germline V gene sequence: CDR1 SGHVS, CDR2 FQNEAQ. CDR3 length: 17 residues. For the CDR3, the DNA is TGTGCCAGCAGCTTAGGTAGCGGGACGATCTTATCCTACGAGCAGTACTTC. It encodes CASSLGSGTILSYEQYF.

This clone appeared a few times. V gene TRBV6-5 combines with J gene TRBJ1-4, with 9 bases fitting TRBD1. CDR1 and CDR2 from the germline V gene are MNHEY and SVGAGI. The CDR3 covers 15 residues. Trimming cost V 2 bases and J 5 bases; bases outside gene matches: 3. CDR3 in amino acids: CASSYGTGMNEKLFF. The CDR3 DNA sequence: TGTGCCAGCAGTTACGGGACAGGGATGAATGAAAAACTGTTTTTT.

This chain links TRBV5-8 with TRBJ2-2, with 9 bases fitting TRBD1. Trimming removed 4 bases from V and 5 bases from J; junction bases left unmatched: 6. This CDR3 has 15 residues. Per germline, CDR1 SGHTS and CDR2 YDEGEE. The CDR3 DNA follows: TGTGCCAGCAGCCGCGAGGACAGGGGAACCGGGGAGCTGTTTTTT. The encoded protein is CASSREDRGTGELFF. Looking up the rest from reference TRBV5-8 and TRBJ2-2 gives the full variable domain: EAGVTQSPTHLIKTRGQQATLRCSPISGHTSVYWYQQALGLGLQFLLWYDEGEERNRGNFPPRFSGRQFPNYSSELNVNALELEDSALYLCASSREDRGTGELFFGEGSRLTVL.

The chain carries TRBV5-1 and TRBJ2-5; D unresolved. This CDR3 is 15 amino acids long. The germline V gene encodes CDR1 SGHRS and CDR2 YFSETQ. The V end was cut by 3 bases, the J end by 4 bases, with 16 bases between. CDR3 sequence: CASSSTARTRETQYF. Written as DNA, the CDR3 is TGCGCCAGCAGCTCTACTGCTAGAACACGAGAGACCCAGTACTTC. The entire variable domain, with the rest obtained from reference TRBV5-1 and TRBJ2-5, is as follows: KAGVTQTPRYLIKTRGQQVTLSCSPISGHRSVSWYQQTPGQGLQFLFEYFSETQRNKGNFPGRFSGRQFSNSRSEMNVSTLELGDSALYLCASSSTARTRETQYFGPGTRLLVL.

This chain uses TRBV19 with TRBJ2-7, with 11 bases lining up with TRBD2. V lost 7 bases, J lost 0 bases, and 5 bases stayed unmatched. Germline lookup yields CDR1 LNHDA and CDR2 SQIVND (reference sequence). The CDR3 is 15 amino acids. The CDR3, as DNA: TGTGCCAGTATGGGGACTAGCGGTTACTCCTACGAGCAGTACTTC. Amino acids: CASMGTSGYSYEQYF.

A few counts support this clone. The chain uses TRBV18 and TRBJ2-4; TRBD1 agrees at 8 bases. Germline V gives CDR1 KGHSH, CDR2 LQKENI. With V trimmed by 6 bases and J by 1 base, 2 bases remained unmatched. This CDR3 contains 14 residues. The CDR3 DNA follows: TGTGCCAGCTCGACAGGGGCGGCCAAAAACATTCAGTACTTC. This translates into CASSTGAAKNIQYF.

The chain employs TRBV14 and TRBJ2-3; maybe TRBD1 (5 bases). In germline, CDR1 is SGHDN, CDR2 FVKESK. Trimming cost V 0 bases and J 6 bases, with 13 bases left between them. CDR3 size: 15 residues. The CDR3 sequence is CASSQDRRKGDTQYF. The CDR3 DNA is TGTGCCAGCAGCCAAGACCGGCGTAAGGGGGATACGCAGTATTTT.

DNA of the CDR3: TGTGCCAGCAGTTTCCCAGCTAGAACCGGGGAGCTGTTTTTT. Translating it yields CASSFPARTGELFF. This chain links TRBV28 with TRBJ2-2; D not resolved. Trimming shortened V by 3 bases and J by 5 bases, and 10 bases separated the two germline ends. CDR3 length: 14 residues. Germline V lookup: CDR1 MDHEN, CDR2 SYDVKM.

V is TRBV14 and J is TRBJ2-3; 7 bases line up with TRBD2. J was trimmed by 8 bases and V by 6 bases; bases with no gene match: 17. The germline gives CDR1 SGHDN, CDR2 FVKESK. This CDR3 contains 16 residues. CDR3 DNA sequence: TGTGCCAGCAGTTCCCCGGGACTACACTCGTATGGTACGCAGTATTTT. It translates to CASSSPGLHSYGTQYF.

The V call is TRBV5-1, the J call TRBJ1-2; 7 nucleotides agree with TRBD1. V trimming: 0 bases; J trimming: 7 bases; junction bases outside the gene matches: 6. The germline V gene has CDR1 SGHRS and CDR2 YFSETQ. The CDR3 covers 14 residues. The CDR3 nucleotides read TGCGCCAGCAGCTTGGCCGACAGGGTTAGTGGCTACACCTTC. The encoded protein is CASSLADRVSGYTF.

The chain links TRBV7-9 to TRBJ2-5, with TRBD2 matching over 7 bases. CDR1 is SEHNR, CDR2 FQNEAQ, per germline (reference sequence). The CDR3 consists of 14 residues. V lost 7 bases to trimming and J lost 3 bases; unmatched junction nucleotides: 8. Here the CDR3 reads CASTLVGGKETQYF. The DNA for the CDR3 is TGTGCCAGCACCCTAGTCGGGGGGAAAGAGACCCAGTACTTC. The full variable domain, completed using reference TRBV7-9 and TRBJ2-5, is DTGVSQNPRHKITKRGQNVTFRCDPISEHNRLYWYRQTLGQGPEFLTYFQNEAQLEKSRLLSDRFSAERPKGSFSTLEIQRTEQGDSAMYLCASTLVGGKETQYFGPGTRLLVL.

J is TRBJ1-2 and V is TRBV7-9; D is undetermined. Germline CDR1 is SEHNR and CDR2 is FQNEAQ (reference sequence). The CDR3 contains 12 residues. V lost 2 bases and J 4 bases, leaving 5 bases between the germline ends. CDR3 protein: CASSLRSYGYTF. The CDR3 coding sequence is TGTGCCAGCAGCTTACGTTCCTATGGCTACACCTTC.